What follows describes a single T cell receptor (beta chain). Its antigen is undetermined. The CDR3 is 14 residues long. CDR1 is SNHLY and CDR2 is FYNNEI in the germline V gene. The J segment lost 4 bases and the V segment lost 2 bases, leaving 2 bases of the junction unmatched. These data originate in a study of cytomegalovirus exposure and HLA in healthy donors. Researchers ran the PCR with 60 Vbeta and 13 Jbeta primers. Measured with immunoSEQ multiplex PCR; TCRdb has only the in-frame clones, and not every one. Of around 99,000 clones in the sample, 81% are singletons; the top ten hold 2.2%. Study findings and constraints: In a later analysis, parvovirus B19, influenza, CMV and Epstein-Barr virus appeared linked to several top co-occurrence clusters.

Sequenced material: PBMCs. The clonotype originates from a woman aged 30 to 39 in good health and CMV-seronegative. J is TRBJ1-1 and V is TRBV2; 9 bases match TRBD1. The CDR3 DNA reads TGTGCCAGCAGTGAAACAGGGGGCTTCACTGAAGCTTTCTTT. Translated: CASSETGGFTEAFF.